These 27 T cell receptor beta chains came from one sample sequenced in a study of blood T cell repertoires in COVID-19. Libraries were prepared by immunoSEQ multiplex PCR; TCRdb keeps only in-frame clonotypes and omits some of them. The data hold 200,000 to 300,000 clones, with approximately 82% observed a single time. The specimen was peripheral blood. Every receptor here comes from a woman older than 75 with acute or convalescent COVID-19.

The rearrangement links TRBV5-1 to TRBJ1-4; TRBD1 is a possible D gene (6 bases). The CDR3 consists of 14 residues. Germline CDR1 SGHRS, CDR2 YFSETQ. V was shortened by 0 bases and J by 6 bases, with 9 bases between the two germline ends. The CDR3 coding sequence is TGCGCCAGCAGCTTGGCCGGACAGTATGAAAAACTGTTTTTT. Amino acid sequence: CASSLAGQYEKLFF.

V usage is TRBV28 and J usage is TRBJ2-1; tentatively, D is TRBD2 (6 bases). V gave up 3 bases and J gave up 5 bases, with 11 bases separating them. Per the germline V gene, CDR1 is MDHEN and CDR2 is SYDVKM. The CDR3 sequence is 14 residues long. The CDR3 loop reads CASSFRTINNEQFF. The CDR3 region has the DNA TGTGCCAGCAGTTTTCGGACTATAAACAATGAGCAGTTCTTC.

The chain recombines TRBV3-1 (or the pseudogene TRBV3-2) with TRBJ2-2, with a weak D call TRBD2 (5 bases). Germline V CDR1 and CDR2: LGHDT, YNNKEL (reference sequence). Trimming removed 2 bases at V and 3 bases at J, with 7 bases between. The CDR3 loop spans 14 amino acids. CDR3 nucleotides: TGTGCCAGCAGCCAACGGGGATACACCGGGGAGCTGTTTTTT. Protein sequence: CASSQRGYTGELFF.

The genes are TRBV2 and TRBJ1-1, with D tentatively TRBD1 (5 bases). Germline V gene lookup returns CDR1 SNHLY and CDR2 FYNNEI. CDR3 length equals 14 residues. With 4 bases removed from V and 1 base from J, the gap between germline ends came to 10 bases. This CDR3 reads CASSVRVPNTEAFF. CDR3 nucleotides: TGTGCCAGCAGTGTCAGGGTACCGAACACTGAAGCTTTCTTT.

The CDR3 DNA follows: TGTGCCAGTAAGAATCTGGGAGGGGCGAGGAACACTGAAGCTTTCTTT. This codes for CASKNLGGARNTEAFF. This chain connects TRBV19 to TRBJ1-1, with D perhaps TRBD1 (5 bases). There are 16 residues in the CDR3. CDR1 and CDR2 from the germline V gene are LNHDA and SQIVND (reference sequence). Trimming removed 7 bases from V and 1 base from J, with 19 bases in between. Drawing the rest from reference TRBV19 and TRBJ1-1, the complete variable domain is DGGITQSPKYLFRKEGQNVTLSCEQNLNHDAMYWYRQDPGQGLRLIYYSQIVNDFQKGDIAEGYSVSREKKESFPLTVTSAQKNPTAFYLCASKNLGGARNTEAFFGQGTRLTVV.

This rearrangement joins TRBV28 to TRBJ1-1; a weak D match, TRBD1 (6 bases). The V end was cut by 8 bases, the J end by 8 bases, with 15 bases between. Germline CDR1 is MDHEN and CDR2 is SYDVKM. This CDR3 is built from 12 residues. The CDR3 nucleotides read TGTGCCAGCCTACAACCAGGGGAGGAAGCTTTCTTT. Translating gives CASLQPGEEAFF. Using reference TRBV28 and TRBJ1-1 for the parts outside the CDR3, the full variable domain is DVKVTQSSRYLVKRTGEKVFLECVQDMDHENMFWYRQDPGLGLRLIYFSYDVKMKEKGDIPEGYSVSREKKERFSLILESASTNQTSMYLCASLQPGEEAFFGQGTRLTVV.

The V gene is TRBV5-6, the J gene TRBJ1-1, with 7 bases aligning to TRBD1. Germline V gene sequence: CDR1 SGHDT, CDR2 YYEEEE. The length of the CDR3 is 15 residues. The V gene end was trimmed by 3 bases and the J gene end by 0 bases; junction bases not matched to a gene: 5. This CDR3 reads CASSSLTGMNTEAFF. CDR3 sequence (DNA): TGTGCCAGCAGCTCGCTGACAGGGATGAACACTGAAGCTTTCTTT.

This rearrangement joins TRBV7-2 to TRBJ2-5, with 10 bases aligning to TRBD2. The CDR3 runs to 16 residues. V was pared by 3 bases and J by 2 bases, with 6 bases of the junction left unmatched. Germline V gene sequence: CDR1 SGHTA, CDR2 FQGNSA. CDR3 amino acids: CASSFRAGGVQETQYF. Here the CDR3 DNA reads TGTGCCAGCAGCTTTAGAGCGGGAGGGGTACAAGAGACCCAGTACTTC.

This clone was observed a few times. Within the sample, other DNA sequences also encode this same CDR3. CDR3 loop: CASSYVGGGEQYF. CDR3 DNA: TGTGCCAGCAGTTACGTGGGAGGGGGTGAGCAGTACTTC. The chain carries TRBV6-2 or TRBV6-3 and TRBJ2-7; a weak D match, TRBD2 (7 bases). V was clipped by 2 bases and J by 7 bases, with 12 bases between them. Looked up from germline, CDR1 is MNHEY and CDR2 is SVGEGT. This CDR3 is built from 13 residues.

This clone was detected only once. This chain connects TRBV5-4 to TRBJ2-2, with D possibly TRBD2 on 6 matching bases. V lost 5 bases, J lost 4 bases, and 18 bases lay in between. The length of the CDR3 is 16 residues. The germline V gene encodes CDR1 SGHNT and CDR2 YYREEE (reference sequence). The DNA for the CDR3 is TGTGCCAGCAGTTCTAATGGGGGGTTTATCACCGGGGAGCTGTTTTTT. Encoded protein: CASSSNGGFITGELFF.

The chain links TRBV19 to TRBJ2-2; 7 nucleotides align to TRBD2. Per the germline V gene, CDR1 is LNHDA and CDR2 is SQIVND (reference sequence). The ends lost 2 bases at V and 3 bases at J; junction bases unmatched: 3. CDR3 length: 15 amino acids. CDR3 in amino acids: CASSITGRDTGELFF. The CDR3 DNA is TGTGCCAGTAGTATAACGGGGAGGGACACCGGGGAGCTGTTTTTT.

This rearrangement joins TRBV4-1 to TRBJ2-5; TRBD2 might be the D (5 bases). The CDR3 spans 14 residues. Germline values: CDR1 MGHRA, CDR2 YSYEKL. Trimming removed 2 bases from V and 4 bases from J, with 11 bases in between. The CDR3 nucleotides read TGCGCCAGCAGCCAAAATGAGGGTCGAGAGACCCAGTACTTC. As protein: CASSQNEGRETQYF.

The chain employs TRBV7-9 and TRBJ1-2; D remains unclear. CDR3 size: 11 residues. Germline loops: CDR1 SEHNR, CDR2 FQNEAQ (reference sequence). Trimming took 3 bases from V and 7 from J, leaving 6 bases between them. In nucleotides, the CDR3 is TGTGCCAGCAGCTTCCGCGGTGGCTACACCTTC. It translates to CASSFRGGYTF.

This chain links TRBV30 with TRBJ1-5; maybe TRBD1 (5 bases). This CDR3 is 15 amino acids long. Germline loops: CDR1 GTSNPN, CDR2 SVGIG (reference sequence). With 2 bases removed from V and 5 bases from J, the gap between germline ends came to 16 bases. CDR3 residues: CAWSSTAGFYQPQHF. CDR3 DNA: TGTGCCTGGAGTTCAACGGCAGGGTTCTATCAGCCCCAGCATTTT.

The chain couples TRBV7-9 to TRBJ2-2; 14 positions agree with TRBD2. V lost 2 bases, J lost 2 bases, and 4 bases stayed unmatched. In germline, CDR1 is SEHNR, CDR2 FQNEAQ (reference sequence). This CDR3 has 18 amino acids. The DNA of the CDR3 is TGTGCCAGCAGCTTACGGACTAGCGGGGGGCCCAACACCGGGGAGCTGTTTTTT. This translates into CASSLRTSGGPNTGELFF.

The J gene is TRBJ2-3, the V gene TRBV4-2; D possibly corresponds to TRBD2 (6 bases). This CDR3 is 13 amino acids long. CDR1 is LGHNA and CDR2 is YNFKEQ in the germline V gene. V lost 4 bases to trimming and J lost 11 bases, with 16 bases between them. The chain's CDR3 is CASSPGTVSGQYF. The CDR3 DNA reads TGTGCCAGCAGCCCGGGGACTGTGAGTGGGCAGTATTTT.

CDR3 region: CASSPMTSGSLEQFF. CDR3 coding DNA: TGTGCCAGCTCACCCATGACTAGCGGGAGTCTTGAGCAGTTCTTC. The J gene is TRBJ2-1, the V gene TRBV18, with 12 bases identical to TRBD2. V lost 3 bases, J lost 9 bases, and 6 bases stayed unmatched. Per the germline V gene, CDR1 is KGHSH and CDR2 is LQKENI. CDR3 length equals 15 residues.

V and J are TRBV12-3 or TRBV12-4 and TRBJ1-2, with D hard to call. The length of the CDR3 is 13 residues. Trimming removed 6 bases at V and 4 bases at J, with 12 bases between. Here the CDR3 reads CASRSSGGYGYTF. For the CDR3, the DNA is TGTGCCAGCAGATCATCTGGCGGCTATGGCTACACCTTC.

V is TRBV27 and J is TRBJ2-1; D perhaps matches TRBD1 (7 bases). The CDR3 length is 15 residues. Germline V CDR1 and CDR2: MNHEY, SMNVEV (reference sequence). The V end was cut by 4 bases, the J end by 2 bases, with 12 bases between. CDR3 coding DNA: TGTGCCAGCAGTTCAACAGGGGAGGCCTACAATGAGCAGTTCTTC. The encoded protein is CASSSTGEAYNEQFF.

J is TRBJ1-2 and V is TRBV24-1, with a possible D match to TRBD1 (6 bases). V was clipped by 3 bases and J by 11 bases, with 15 bases between them. There are 13 residues in the CDR3. Germline assignment: CDR1 KGHDR and CDR2 SFDVKD. DNA of the CDR3: TGTGCCACCAGTGATCATAGACAGGCCCTGTACACCTTC. Its protein is CATSDHRQALYTF.

This chain joins TRBV6-6 and TRBJ2-2; possible D gene TRBD2, 7 bases. Trimming took off 8 bases at V and 3 bases at J, with 13 bases between the two ends. CDR3 length: 14 amino acids. CDR1 MNHNY and CDR2 SVGAGI come from the germline V gene (reference sequence). CDR3 sequence (DNA): TGTGCCAGCTGCGGGGGCGGGTACACCGGGGAGCTGTTTTTT. It is translated as CASCGGGYTGELFF.

V is TRBV3-1 (or the pseudogene TRBV3-2) and J is TRBJ1-2, with a weak D call TRBD1 (6 bases). CDR3 length equals 14 residues. CDR1 is LGHDT, CDR2 YNNKEL, per germline (reference sequence). V shed 0 bases and J shed 4 bases, with 9 bases lying between them. CDR3 protein: CASSQDQGSYGYTF. As DNA, the CDR3 is TGTGCCAGCAGCCAAGATCAGGGGAGCTATGGCTACACCTTC.

The chain links TRBV15 to TRBJ1-5; D gene unclear. Looked up from germline, CDR1 is LNHNV and CDR2 is YYDKDF (reference sequence). Trimming removed 1 base at V and 1 base at J, with 17 bases between. The CDR3 runs to 18 residues. The CDR3 DNA sequence: TGTGCCACCAGCAGAGGTCTTCTATTACAGATCAGCAATCAGCCCCAGCATTTT. This codes for CATSRGLLLQISNQPQHF.

This chain joins TRBV11-2 and TRBJ1-6; no firm D call. Germline loops: CDR1 SGHAT, CDR2 FQNNGV. V lost 1 base, J lost 7 bases, and 5 bases lay in between. This CDR3 is 13 amino acids long. The CDR3 region is CASSLAVNSPLHF. DNA of the CDR3: TGTGCCAGCAGCTTAGCGGTGAATTCACCCCTCCACTTT.

V gene TRBV7-2 combines with J gene TRBJ1-2; the D is unclear. The CDR3 is made up of 16 amino acids. Germline V gene lookup returns CDR1 SGHTA and CDR2 FQGNSA. Trimming took 1 base from V and 2 from J, leaving 14 bases between them. The CDR3 here is CASSLGPGFTNYGYTF. The CDR3 nucleotides read TGTGCCAGCAGCTTAGGCCCCGGGTTTACGAACTATGGCTACACCTTC.

The rearrangement joins TRBV9 to TRBJ1-2; TRBD1 might be the D (5 bases). The V end lost 0 bases, the J end lost 3 bases, and 12 bases lay between the germline ends. CDR1 is SGDLS and CDR2 is YYNGEE in the germline V gene. The CDR3 has 15 amino acids. In DNA form, the CDR3 reads TGTGCCAGCAGCGTAGTCGGACGGGGGGACTATGGCTACACCTTC. This sequence encodes CASSVVGRGDYGYTF.

J is TRBJ2-1 and V is TRBV4-2, with TRBD2 identical over 9 bases. The CDR3 contains 18 residues. From germline, CDR1 is LGHNA and CDR2 YNFKEQ. With V trimmed by 2 bases and J by 3 bases, 11 bases remained unmatched. CDR3 in amino acids: CASSQTGTSRLFYNEQFF. The CDR3 coding sequence is TGTGCCAGCAGCCAAACCGGGACTAGCAGACTTTTCTACAATGAGCAGTTCTTC.